Presented here are 25 T cell receptor beta chains from one specimen sequenced in a study of T cell responses to AZD1222 COVID-19 vaccine. Libraries were prepared by immunoSEQ multiplex PCR; TCRdb keeps only in-frame clonotypes and omits some of them. Of about 56,000 clones listed, approximately 85% were seen once; the top ten hold approximately 15%. This material consisted of peripheral blood, taken on day 0 of AZD1222 vaccination. The source of these receptors is an adult in good health.

The table lists this clone with a count of one. The rearrangement uses TRBV5-1 and TRBJ1-2, with no clear D. Trimming pared 1 base from V and 5 bases from J, leaving 12 bases between. CDR1 is SGHRS, CDR2 YFSETQ, per germline. The CDR3 loop spans 14 amino acids. The CDR3 sequence is CASSLSDLWYGYTF. CDR3 bases: TGCGCCAGCAGCTTGTCAGACCTTTGGTATGGCTACACCTTC.

The chain recombines TRBV3-1 (or the pseudogene TRBV3-2) with TRBJ1-1, with D hard to call. The germline CDR1 and CDR2 sequences are LGHDT and YNNKEL (reference sequence). Trimming took 1 base from V and 7 from J, leaving 7 bases between them. The CDR3 is 12 residues long. The CDR3, as DNA: TGTGCCAGCAGCCAAGGGTGGATTGAAGCTTTCTTT. It specifies CASSQGWIEAFF.

The chain couples TRBV28 to TRBJ2-4; D call uncertain. V was clipped by 2 bases and J by 8 bases, with 13 bases between them. Germline CDR1 MDHEN, CDR2 SYDVKM. The CDR3 is 14 residues long. CDR3 DNA: TGTGCCAGCAGTTTACTCAGCTTTGGGGACATTCAGTACTTC. Protein sequence: CASSLLSFGDIQYF.

The genes are TRBV18 and TRBJ1-4; D ambiguous. The CDR3 runs to 13 residues. Germline lookup yields CDR1 KGHSH and CDR2 LQKENI. The V gene lost 4 bases and the J gene lost 8 bases, with 11 bases spanning the gap. This CDR3 is CASSLDMEEKLFF. CDR3 DNA: TGTGCCAGCTCACTCGACATGGAGGAAAAACTGTTTTTT.

This clone is medium-sized by share. V usage is TRBV6-6 and J usage is TRBJ1-3; unclear D gene. V was shortened by 4 bases and J by 0 bases, with 13 bases between the two germline ends. Looked up from germline, CDR1 is MNHNY and CDR2 is SVGAGI (reference sequence). The CDR3 consists of 16 residues. The CDR3 bases are TGTGCCAGCAGTTTGGGCCCGGTCTACTCTGGAAACACCATATATTTT. Translated: CASSLGPVYSGNTIYF.

CDR3 in amino acids: CASTPEGQGAYTIYF. Written as DNA, the CDR3 is TGTGCCAGCACTCCGGAGGGACAGGGGGCCTACACCATATATTTT. The chain employs TRBV28 and TRBJ1-3; 12 bases are a match to TRBD1. The germline CDR1 and CDR2 sequences are MDHEN and SYDVKM. The J segment lost 8 bases and the V segment lost 7 bases, leaving 9 bases of the junction unmatched. The CDR3 is made up of 15 amino acids.

V usage is TRBV9 and J usage is TRBJ2-3, with 8 bases lining up with TRBD1. Germline loops: CDR1 SGDLS, CDR2 YYNGEE. The CDR3 has 16 residues. V was clipped by 0 bases and J by 4 bases; unmatched bases: 7. The CDR3 region has the DNA TGTGCCAGCAGCGTAGGTCTGGACAGGGAGGCAGATACGCAGTATTTT. It translates to CASSVGLDREADTQYF.

The chain is built from TRBV11-2 and TRBJ1-2; D remains unclear. V lost 2 bases, J lost 6 bases, and 19 bases lay in between. CDR1 is SGHAT and CDR2 is FQNNGV in the germline V gene. The CDR3 has 16 amino acids. For the CDR3, the DNA is TGTGCCAGCAGCTTATACCGGAGCATGGACGGGCATGGCTACACCTTC. Translating gives CASSLYRSMDGHGYTF.

The V and J genes are TRBV18 and TRBJ2-1; no reliable D call. The V gene lost 4 bases and the J gene lost 6 bases, with 7 bases spanning the gap. CDR3 size: 12 residues. CDR1 and CDR2 (germline): KGHSH, LQKENI. The CDR3 nucleotides are TGTGCCAGCTCACTCCAGTCCAATGAGCAGTTCTTC. It encodes CASSLQSNEQFF.

This chain links TRBV14 with TRBJ1-2, with D hard to call. The CDR3 contains 18 residues. Deletions cut 0 bases from V and 7 bases from J, with 24 bases between. CDR1 is SGHDN and CDR2 is FVKESK in the germline V gene. CDR3 protein: CASSQDWVLGKDDGGYTF. The CDR3 DNA sequence: TGTGCCAGCAGCCAAGATTGGGTTTTGGGGAAAGATGATGGTGGCTACACCTTC.

The gene calls are TRBV5-1 and TRBJ2-7; D unclear. The CDR3 consists of 13 residues. Germline V lookup: CDR1 SGHRS, CDR2 YFSETQ. Trimming cost V 1 base and J 1 base, with 6 bases left between them. The CDR3: CASSLTVSYEQYF. For the CDR3, the DNA is TGCGCCAGCAGCTTGACAGTTTCCTACGAGCAGTACTTC.

Worth noting for this clone: An end of the junction differs from the germline gene, which may be a read error. The CDR3 region is CASSIGTDYGYTF. As DNA, the CDR3 is TGTGCCAGCAGCATAGGGACTGACTATGGCTACACCTTC. The chain joins TRBV13 to TRBJ1-2, with D maybe TRBD1 (5 bases). Germline V gene data show CDR1 as PRHDT and CDR2 as FYEKMQ (reference sequence). CDR3 size: 13 residues.

The CDR3 protein is CASSLVHNSGANVLTF. The CDR3 DNA follows: TGTGCCAGCAGCTTGGTCCACAACTCTGGGGCCAACGTCCTGACTTTC. V is TRBV5-8 and J is TRBJ2-6, with D hard to call. Trimming took off 0 bases at V and 0 bases at J, with 7 bases between the two ends. This CDR3 comprises 16 residues. Germline V CDR1 and CDR2: SGHTS, YDEGEE.

This rearrangement joins TRBV6-6 to TRBJ1-1, with TRBD1 identical over 7 bases. The V gene's germline CDR1 is MNHNY and CDR2 SVGAGI (reference sequence). The V gene end was trimmed by 5 bases and the J gene end by 5 bases; junction bases not matched to a gene: 20. The CDR3 length is 18 residues. The chain's CDR3 is CASSRIPQRTGSGTEAFF. CDR3 DNA sequence: TGTGCCAGCAGTCGAATACCTCAGCGGACAGGCTCTGGGACTGAAGCTTTCTTT.

The V and J genes are TRBV30 and TRBJ1-2; 11 bases match TRBD1. J gave up 4 bases and V 1 base, and 2 bases lay outside the gene matches. The CDR3 contains 14 residues. Germline CDR1 is GTSNPN and CDR2 is SVGIG (reference sequence). The CDR3 protein is CAWSGTGGLYGYTF. The CDR3 DNA reads as TGTGCCTGGAGTGGGACAGGGGGCCTCTATGGCTACACCTTC.

J is TRBJ1-2 and V is TRBV15; D gene unclear. Germline assignment: CDR1 LNHNV and CDR2 YYDKDF (reference sequence). The CDR3 is made up of 13 amino acids. V lost 6 bases, J lost 4 bases, and 12 bases lay in between. The CDR3 here is CATRKREGYGYTF. In DNA form, the CDR3 reads TGTGCCACCAGGAAGCGGGAGGGCTATGGCTACACCTTC.

The J gene is TRBJ1-6, the V gene TRBV30; tentatively, D is TRBD1 (6 bases). The CDR3 totals 16 residues. Trimming pared 1 base from V and 6 bases from J, leaving 16 bases between. Germline V gene sequence: CDR1 GTSNPN, CDR2 SVGIG (reference sequence). CDR3 nucleotide sequence: TGTGCCTGGAGTGCTTTCCTAGGGGGAGGTAATTCACCCCTCCACTTT. This codes for CAWSAFLGGGNSPLHF.

The gene calls are TRBV5-5 and TRBJ1-1; 8 bases map to TRBD1. Germline V gene sequence: CDR1 SGHKS, CDR2 YYEKEE (reference sequence). This CDR3 has 15 residues. V lost 0 bases to trimming and J lost 1 base; unmatched junction nucleotides: 2. This chain's CDR3 is CASSLAGTGNTEAFF. The CDR3 nucleotides read TGTGCCAGCAGCTTGGCCGGGACAGGGAACACTGAAGCTTTCTTT.

CDR3 bases: TGTGCCAGCAGCTTAAGGTTCTCGATAGCGAACACCGGGGAGCTGTTTTTT. Amino acid sequence: CASSLRFSIANTGELFF. The chain has TRBV7-8 and TRBJ2-2; no definite D call. V gave up 2 bases and J gave up 0 bases, with 13 bases separating them. The CDR3 consists of 17 residues. Per the germline V gene, CDR1 is SGHVS and CDR2 is FQNEAQ.

The J gene is TRBJ1-5, the V gene TRBV28; D may be TRBD1 (6 bases). V was shortened by 3 bases and J by 1 base, with 13 bases between the two germline ends. This CDR3 is built from 16 residues. The germline CDR1 and CDR2 sequences are MDHEN and SYDVKM. The CDR3 sequence: CASSLGGRWSNQPQHF. Written as DNA, the CDR3 is TGTGCCAGCAGTTTGGGGGGCAGGTGGAGCAATCAGCCCCAGCATTTT.

The V and J genes are TRBV6-5 and TRBJ2-7; TRBD1 agrees at 8 bases. V was clipped by 0 bases and J by 6 bases; unmatched bases: 4. This CDR3 is built from 14 residues. The germline V gene encodes CDR1 MNHEY and CDR2 SVGAGI. The DNA of the CDR3 is TGTGCCAGCAGTTACTCGGACAGGGTAAGCGAGCAGTACTTC. This codes for CASSYSDRVSEQYF.

The rearrangement links TRBV11-2 to TRBJ2-3; maybe TRBD1 (6 bases). The CDR3 runs 14 residues. V was shortened by 1 base and J by 2 bases, with 7 bases between the two germline ends. Per germline, CDR1 SGHAT and CDR2 FQNNGV. The CDR3 nucleotides read TGTGCCAGCAGCTTAGGGACAGCCACAGATACGCAGTATTTT. Amino acid sequence: CASSLGTATDTQYF.

The chain combines TRBV28 with TRBJ1-2; 8 bases agree with TRBD1. Germline loops: CDR1 MDHEN, CDR2 SYDVKM. Trimming removed 3 bases from V and 12 bases from J; junction bases left unmatched: 6. This CDR3 is 12 amino acids long. DNA for the CDR3: TGTGCCAGCAGTTTTGGCAGGGGGCGGGACACCTTC. This gives the protein CASSFGRGRDTF.

J is TRBJ1-2 and V is TRBV28; D may be TRBD1 (5 bases). Germline lookup yields CDR1 MDHEN and CDR2 SYDVKM. V was clipped by 3 bases and J by 4 bases, with 9 bases between them. The length of the CDR3 is 13 residues. CDR3 loop: CASSLKGFYGYTF. CDR3 DNA sequence: TGTGCCAGCAGTTTGAAGGGGTTCTATGGCTACACCTTC.

This chain connects TRBV5-5 to TRBJ2-4, with 8 bases fitting TRBD1. Trimming at V came to 5 bases and at J to 0 bases, leaving 13 bases not matched to a gene. Germline values: CDR1 SGHKS, CDR2 YYEKEE (reference sequence). This CDR3 region has 18 residues. The CDR3 DNA is TGTGCCAGCAGTCCGCGGGACAGGTCAACCTTAGCCAAAAACATTCAGTACTTC. This gives the protein CASSPRDRSTLAKNIQYF.